Listed below are T cell receptor beta chains from one sample, sequenced in a study of T-cell memory formation after mild COVID-19. Each CDR3 protein gets one entry after TCRdb re-called the 5' RACE reads with MiXCR. The repertoire consists of about 390,000 distinct CDR3 sequences, with roughly 15% occurring once and the leading ten covering 20% to 25%. The sequencing sample was made of PBMCs or a T cell subset sorted from them (not recorded which). The receptor source for this set is a young man who had mild COVID-19 (a few samples of this study predate the infection). Cell type and time point are not known. The CDR3 runs from the conserved cysteine through the conserved F or W. The D gene is left open where the match is weak. Size is stated for part of the rows, as once, few or many counts, or as a class when the clone is expanded.

j_gene	abundance	v_gene	d_gene	CDR3aa	CDR3nt
TRBJ2-1	few	TRBV2	TRBD2	CASSTYGGASYNEQFF	TGTGCCAGCAGTACCTACGGGGGGGCCTCCTACAATGAGCAGTTCTTC
TRBJ1-2	-	TRBV7-2	-	CASSLVYWGSGGYTF	TGTGCCAGCAGCTTAGTTTATTGGGGGTCTGGTGGCTACACCTTC
TRBJ2-5	few	TRBV15	-	CATSRDSAGQETQYF	TGTGCCACCAGCAGAGACTCGGCGGGTCAAGAGACCCAGTACTTC
TRBJ1-5	-	TRBV20-1	-	CSAQTDSNQPQHF	TGCAGTGCACAGACAGATAGCAATCAGCCCCAGCATTTT
TRBJ2-5	-	TRBV11-2	-	CASSPDSLETQYF	TGTGCCAGCAGCCCAGACAGTTTAGAGACCCAGTACTTC
TRBJ2-5	few	TRBV20-1	TRBD2	CSAYGTSGAETQYF	TGCAGTGCCTACGGGACTAGCGGGGCGGAGACCCAGTACTTC
TRBJ1-4	-	TRBV7-8	-	CASTLNPTNEKLFF	TGTGCCAGCACGCTGAACCCAACTAATGAAAAACTGTTTTTT
TRBJ1-1	few	TRBV5-1	-	CASSLRAKNTEAFF	TGCGCCAGCAGCTTGCGGGCTAAGAACACTGAAGCTTTCTTT
TRBJ1-6	-	TRBV7-2	-	CASSLGGLGYNSPLHF	TGTGCCAGCAGCTTAGGGGGGCTAGGGTATAATTCACCCCTCCACTTT
TRBJ1-2	-	TRBV21-1	-	CASTFGEGRGYTF	TGTGCCAGCACCTTCGGTGAGGGCCGAGGCTACACCTTC
TRBJ2-5	-	TRBV3-1	-	CASSFSMGETQYF	TGTGCCAGCAGCTTTAGCATGGGGGAGACCCAGTACTTC
TRBJ2-7	few	TRBV6-1	-	CASSDRTSVEQYF	TGTGCCAGCAGTGATAGGACGTCCGTCGAGCAGTACTTC
TRBJ2-1	-	TRBV20-1	-	CSASRTLTYNEQFF	TGCAGTGCCTCCCGGACGTTGACCTACAATGAGCAGTTCTTC
TRBJ1-5	-	TRBV5-6	-	CASSRVGASNQPQHF	TGTGCCAGCAGCAGGGTGGGGGCTAGCAATCAGCCCCAGCATTTT
TRBJ2-7	many	TRBV7-2	TRBD2	CASSSQALAVGEQYF	TGTGCCAGCAGCTCCCAAGCTCTAGCGGTGGGAGAGCAGTACTTC
TRBJ1-6	-	TRBV7-9	-	CASSATTGLNSPLHF	TGTGCCAGCAGCGCGACAACAGGGCTAAATTCACCCCTCCACTTT
TRBJ2-7	few	TRBV7-2	-	CASSLGSLGDEQYF	TGTGCCAGCAGCTTAGGTTCCCTGGGGGACGAGCAGTACTTC
TRBJ2-2	few	TRBV5-1	-	CASSLGLLTTIELFF	TGCGCCAGCAGCTTGGGTCTTCTGACTACAATTGAGCTGTTTTTT
TRBJ1-1	-	TRBV4-3	TRBD1	CASSQDLTGTGSGTQAFF	TGCGCCAGCAGCCAAGATCTCACCGGGACAGGGTCCGGGACGCAAGCTTTCTTT
TRBJ1-1	many	TRBV18	-	CASSLDTLNTEAFF	TGTGCCAGCTCACTCGACACCCTGAACACTGAAGCTTTCTTT
TRBJ2-7	few	TRBV7-6	TRBD1	CASSLGGRDRGYEQYF	TGTGCCAGCAGCTTAGGGGGACGGGACAGGGGCTACGAGCAGTACTTC
TRBJ2-7	-	TRBV11-2	-	CASSLTFYEQYF	TGTGCCAGCAGCTTGACGTTCTACGAGCAGTACTTC
TRBJ2-7	-	TRBV6-5	-	CASSSGGFWTYEQYF	TGTGCCAGCAGTTCAGGAGGCTTCTGGACCTACGAGCAGTACTTC
TRBJ2-7	-	TRBV5-1	TRBD2	CASRLASGGGYEQYF	TGCGCCAGCAGACTAGCTAGCGGGGGGGGCTACGAGCAGTACTTC
TRBJ2-5	few	TRBV5-5	-	CASSLAVGAETQYF	TGTGCCAGCAGCTTGGCCGTGGGAGCGGAGACCCAGTACTTC
TRBJ2-1	-	TRBV3-1	TRBD2	CASSQVILAPSYNEQFF	TGTGCCAGCAGCCAGGTCATACTAGCGCCTTCCTACAATGAGCAGTTCTTC
TRBJ2-2	many	TRBV24-1	-	CATSDTFYAGSTGELFF	TGTGCCACCAGTGATACATTTTACGCAGGGAGCACCGGGGAGCTGTTTTTT
TRBJ2-3	-	TRBV4-3	-	CASSQGRQNTQYF	TGCGCCAGCAGCCAAGGGAGACAGAATACGCAGTATTTT
TRBJ1-3	few	TRBV11-2	-	CASSYTPGTSLFSGNTIYF	TGTGCCAGCAGTTATACACCCGGGACAAGCCTTTTCTCTGGAAACACCATATATTTT
TRBJ2-7	few	TRBV30	TRBD1	CAWRWTGQGNEQYF	TGTGCCTGGAGATGGACGGGACAGGGGAACGAGCAGTACTTC
TRBJ2-2	-	TRBV7-9	-	CASSPLFGGAEVGELFF	TGTGCCAGCAGCCCCCTCTTTGGAGGGGCAGAGGTCGGGGAGCTGTTTTTT
TRBJ1-5	-	TRBV4-1	-	CASSQDPAAAVGFSNQPQHF	TGCGCCAGCAGCCAAGACCCGGCCGCCGCGGTGGGGTTTAGCAATCAGCCCCAGCATTTT
TRBJ2-3	-	TRBV5-1	TRBD2	CASSPRLAGPTDTQYF	TGCGCCAGCAGCCCCCGACTAGCGGGGCCCACAGATACGCAGTATTTT
TRBJ2-3	-	TRBV5-1	-	CASSLGSGVADTQYF	TGCGCCAGCAGCTTGGGCTCAGGGGTCGCAGATACGCAGTATTTT
TRBJ1-2	-	TRBV2	TRBD1	CASSFRDSFNYGYTF	TGTGCCAGCAGTTTCCGGGACAGTTTTAACTATGGCTACACCTTC
TRBJ1-1	-	TRBV12-3/TRBV12-4	TRBD1	CASSRQGAYTEAFF	TGTGCCAGCAGCAGACAGGGGGCCTACACTGAAGCTTTCTTT
TRBJ2-7	-	TRBV5-1	TRBD1	CASSLTGTGFYEQYF	TGCGCCAGCAGCCTGACTGGGACAGGGTTCTACGAGCAGTACTTC
TRBJ2-5	-	TRBV5-1	-	CASRPRDQETQYF	TGCGCCAGCAGACCCCGGGACCAAGAGACCCAGTACTTC
TRBJ2-5	-	TRBV4-2	-	CASSQSDGHQETQYF	TGTGCCAGCAGCCAAAGCGATGGCCACCAAGAGACCCAGTACTTC
TRBJ1-1	-	TRBV4-1	-	CASSQDGWFTEAFF	TGCGCCAGCAGCCAAGATGGGTGGTTCACTGAAGCTTTCTTT
TRBJ2-3	few	TRBV6-5	TRBD2	CASSRVLAGETDTQYF	TGTGCCAGCAGTCGGGTACTAGCGGGGGAAACAGATACGCAGTATTTT
TRBJ2-7	few	TRBV12-3/TRBV12-4	-	CASSLRASELEQYF	TGTGCCAGCAGTTTAAGGGCTAGCGAGCTCGAGCAGTACTTC
TRBJ1-6	few	TRBV6-6	-	CASSLRTVNNSPLHF	TGTGCCAGCAGTTTGAGGACGGTTAATAATTCACCCCTCCACTTT
TRBJ2-2	-	TRBV7-6	TRBD2	CASSLLTAGGLGTGELFF	TGTGCCAGCAGCTTATTGACGGCGGGGGGGCTTGGCACCGGGGAGCTGTTTTTT
TRBJ1-1	few	TRBV29-1	-	CSVRWGGTEAFF	TGCAGCGTTCGTTGGGGAGGGACTGAAGCTTTCTTT